This T cell receptor beta chain was observed in a study of T cells after yellow fever vaccination. This clonotype was detected ten times or more. The antigen remains undetermined. Production of TCR cDNA was by 5'RACE template switching, which also added a universal primer site and UMIs. TCRdb re-analysed the 5' RACE reads in MiXCR, keeping a single row per CDR3 protein. The sample has nearly 70,000 distinct CDR3 sequences; approximately 6.1% are singletons. General study findings and limits: Among all clonotypes, a small share was observed in both CD4 and CD8 compartments. Primary-vaccination clones mostly resurfaced post-booster (nearly 97% CD4, 75% to 90% CD8).

This material consisted of CD8+ T cells sorted from PBMCs, taken roughly 47 days after the first yellow fever vaccination. The origin of this receptor is a young man who received the YFV17D yellow fever vaccine.

CDR3 region: CSAGSGGDYNEQFF. DNA of the CDR3: TGCAGTGCTGGAAGCGGGGGAGACTACAATGAGCAGTTCTTC. The rearrangement links TRBV20-1 to TRBJ2-1, with 8 nucleotides matching TRBD2. The CDR3 covers 14 residues. The V segment lost 5 bases and the J segment 3 bases; nucleotides outside the gene matches: 6. Germline V gene lookup returns CDR1 DFQATT and CDR2 SNEGSKA (reference sequence).